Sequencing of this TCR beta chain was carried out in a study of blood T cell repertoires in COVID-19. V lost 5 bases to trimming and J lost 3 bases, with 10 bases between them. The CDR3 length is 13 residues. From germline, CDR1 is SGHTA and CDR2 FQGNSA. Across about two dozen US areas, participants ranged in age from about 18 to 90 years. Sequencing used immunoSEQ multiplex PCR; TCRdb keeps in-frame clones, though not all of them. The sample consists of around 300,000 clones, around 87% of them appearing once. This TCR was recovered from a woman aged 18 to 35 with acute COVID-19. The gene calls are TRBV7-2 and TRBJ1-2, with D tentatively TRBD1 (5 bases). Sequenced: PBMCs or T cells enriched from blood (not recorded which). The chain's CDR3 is CASSKIRDYGYTF. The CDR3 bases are TGTGCCAGCAGCAAGATCAGGGACTATGGCTACACCTTC.